This T cell receptor (beta chain) originates from a study of identical twins. Findings and limits, study-wide: Memory repertoires lacked the insertion deficit that abundant cord blood beta clonotypes showed.

A single record per CDR3 protein comes from TCRdb applying MiXCR to the 5' RACE reads. The repertoire has about 690,000 distinct CDR3 sequences, 6.1% of them found once; the top ten carry about 2%. CDR1 and CDR2 from the germline V gene are LGHNA and YSLEER. Trimming cost V 0 bases and J 6 bases, with 15 bases left between them. CDR3 length: 16 amino acids. This clonotype was found many times. The antigen remains unidentified. Sequenced material: naive T cells sorted from blood. The J gene is TRBJ2-1, the V gene TRBV4-3; D is ambiguous. This sequence originates from a man aged 18 to 29 in good health. The CDR3 loop is CASSQDFREIPNEQFF. The CDR3 DNA follows: TGCGCCAGCAGCCAAGATTTTAGAGAGATCCCCAATGAGCAGTTCTTC.